The 6 T cell receptor beta chains reported below all come from one sample, sequenced in a study of blood T cells in healthy people across ages. Primed by a sample-barcoded 5' primer and a J-beta primer mix, a second PCR proceeded for 7 to 11 cycles. Using its own MiXCR run on the 5' RACE reads, TCRdb lists one record per CDR3 protein. This sample yields about 970,000 distinct CDR3 sequences, of which 51% are seen a single time; over 20% belongs to the top ten. Sequencing used blood. These receptors were obtained from an older woman in good health.

This clonotype came up a few times. The chain employs TRBV7-2 and TRBJ1-2, with D possibly matching TRBD1 (5 bases). CDR1 and CDR2 (germline): SGHTA, FQGNSA. The CDR3 runs 13 residues. V was trimmed by 2 bases and J by 8 bases, leaving 12 bases between them. The CDR3 sequence: CASSLQGYSGYTF. In DNA, the CDR3 is TGTGCCAGCAGCTTACAGGGATATTCCGGCTACACCTTC.

This clonotype was seen a handful of times. The chain uses TRBV29-1 and TRBJ1-1; TRBD1 matches 7 bases. V shed 3 bases and J 8 bases; nucleotides not matched to a gene: 9. Per germline, CDR1 SQVTM and CDR2 ANQGSEA. The CDR3 is 13 residues long. In DNA, the CDR3 is TGCAGCGTTGAGCGGGACAGTCGAAGCGAAGCTTTCTTT. This translates into CSVERDSRSEAFF. The entire variable domain, with the rest obtained from reference TRBV29-1 and TRBJ1-1, is as follows: SAVISQKPSRDICQRGTSLTIQCQVDSQVTMMFWYRQQPGQSLTLIATANQGSEATYESGFVIDKFPISRPNLTFSTLTVSNMSPEDSSIYLCSVERDSRSEAFFGQGTRLTVV.

This chain joins TRBV2 and TRBJ1-1, with D hard to call. V was clipped by 9 bases and J by 4 bases, with 15 bases between them. Looked up from germline, CDR1 is SNHLY and CDR2 is FYNNEI. The CDR3 runs 13 residues. CDR3 amino acids: CARGRGRSTEAFF. Here the CDR3 DNA reads TGTGCCAGAGGAAGAGGGAGGAGCACTGAAGCTTTCTTT.

The chain joins TRBV10-3 to TRBJ2-5, with D possibly being TRBD1 or TRBD2 (5 bases each). TRBJ2-7 matches the DNA end more closely, so the J call is doubtful. Germline CDR1 ENHRY, CDR2 SYGVKD. CDR3 length equals 13 residues. The CDR3 reads CAITGDGGGEQYF. CDR3 DNA sequence: TGTGCCATCACTGGGGACGGAGGCGGCGAGCAGTACTTC.

This clonotype showed up just a few times. The chain employs TRBV12-3 or TRBV12-4 and TRBJ2-7; D may be TRBD1 (6 bases). The CDR3 extends over 12 amino acids. The V gene lost 6 bases and the J gene lost 3 bases, with 9 bases spanning the gap. CDR3 DNA sequence: TGTGCCAGCAGCGGACAGTACTACGAGCAGTACTTC. This encodes CASSGQYYEQYF.

This chain links TRBV29-1 with TRBJ2-3; D perhaps matches TRBD2 (6 bases). Germline V CDR1 and CDR2: SQVTM, ANQGSEA. The CDR3 has 14 amino acids. Trimming took off 7 bases at V and 7 bases at J, with 21 bases between the two ends. As DNA, the CDR3 is TGCAGCGCCCTGACTAGGGATTGGGGGAATACGCAGTATTTT. Translating it yields CSALTRDWGNTQYF.